The 26 T cell receptor beta chains below all came from one sample that was sequenced in a study of blood T cell repertoires in COVID-19. This table comes from immunoSEQ multiplex PCR, and its TCRdb copy is limited to in-frame clones, with some not included. The repertoire has roughly 300,000 clones, 80% to 90% of them found once; the top ten carry roughly 1.1%. The sample comprised peripheral blood. The source of these receptors is a woman in her fifties or sixties with acute or convalescent COVID-19.

This clone came up once. The chain is built from TRBV7-2 and TRBJ1-2, with 7 nucleotides matching TRBD1. There are 16 residues in the CDR3. Germline V gives CDR1 SGHTA, CDR2 FQGNSA. Trimming at V came to 5 bases and at J to 4 bases, leaving 13 bases not matched to a gene. CDR3 nucleotides: TGTGCCAGCAGCCTGGGACAGACCACCCTTGGCTATGGCTACACCTTC. Its translation is CASSLGQTTLGYGYTF.

The V gene is TRBV6-5, the J gene TRBJ1-5; D unclear. Trimming cost V 2 bases and J 6 bases, with 8 bases left between them. Germline V gene sequence: CDR1 MNHEY, CDR2 SVGAGI. CDR3 length equals 13 residues. The CDR3 is CASSYGEGQPQHF. CDR3 in DNA: TGTGCCAGCAGTTACGGAGAAGGTCAGCCCCAGCATTTT.

The chain carries TRBV12-3 or TRBV12-4 and TRBJ1-5; D is undetermined. The CDR3 covers 13 residues. Trimming took 6 bases from V and 2 from J, leaving 8 bases between them. DNA of the CDR3: TGTGCCAGCAGCCCACAGCGCAATCAGCCCCAGCATTTT. Protein: CASSPQRNQPQHF.

The V gene is TRBV14, the J gene TRBJ2-1; 9 bases agree with TRBD2. Germline V gene sequence: CDR1 SGHDN, CDR2 FVKESK. CDR3 length: 16 amino acids. J lost 10 bases, V lost 3 bases, and 13 bases had no gene match. CDR3 protein: CASSQRVVAGAGEQFF. CDR3 DNA: TGTGCCAGCAGCCAGAGAGTGGTAGCGGGAGCCGGCGAGCAGTTCTTC.

The J gene is TRBJ2-3, the V gene TRBV24-1; D remains unclear. Germline V gene lookup returns CDR1 KGHDR and CDR2 SFDVKD. CDR3 length: 15 residues. Deletions cut 7 bases from V and 0 bases from J, with 13 bases between. CDR3 residues: CATSPRDTSTDTQYF. The DNA of the CDR3 is TGTGCCACCAGCCCCCGCGACACGAGCACAGATACGCAGTATTTT.

J is TRBJ2-3 and V is TRBV11-3; TRBD2 aligns across 9 bases. The germline gives CDR1 SGHNT, CDR2 YENEEA. The length of the CDR3 is 18 residues. Trimming removed 5 bases from V and 0 bases from J; junction bases left unmatched: 12. The DNA for the CDR3 is TGTGCCAGCAGCCGTGGAGTAGCGGGGGATTCTAGCACAGATACGCAGTATTTT. This gives the protein CASSRGVAGDSSTDTQYF.

This clone showed up just once. The chain couples TRBV19 to TRBJ1-1; a possible D gene is TRBD1 (5 bases). From germline, CDR1 is LNHDA and CDR2 SQIVND (reference sequence). This CDR3 comprises 14 residues. The V end was cut by 5 bases, the J end by 5 bases, with 15 bases between. The CDR3 nucleotides read TGTGCCAGTAGTGTCCTTGAGGGGAGGACTGAAGCTTTCTTT. Its protein product is CASSVLEGRTEAFF.

The sample holds one count of this clone. The V call is TRBV7-9, the J call TRBJ1-2; 7 bases line up with TRBD1. With 4 bases clipped from V and 6 bases from J, the junction kept 11 bases outside the gene matches. The CDR3 contains 15 residues. The V gene's germline CDR1 is SEHNR and CDR2 FQNEAQ (reference sequence). The chain's CDR3 is CASSSAGQGEDGYTF. CDR3 DNA: TGTGCCAGCAGCTCTGCGGGGCAGGGGGAGGATGGCTACACCTTC.

The V gene is TRBV5-5, the J gene TRBJ1-2; D unresolved. The CDR3 is 14 amino acids. Trimming pared 1 base from V and 2 bases from J, leaving 9 bases between. Looked up from germline, CDR1 is SGHKS and CDR2 is YYEKEE (reference sequence). CDR3 nucleotides: TGTGCCAGCAGCTTGACTCCTGTAAACTATGGCTACACCTTC. This encodes CASSLTPVNYGYTF. Variable domain in full (rest from reference TRBV5-5 and TRBJ1-2): DAGVTQSPTHLIKTRGQQVTLRCSPISGHKSVSWYQQVLGQGPQFIFQYYEKEERGRGNFPDRFSARQFPNYSSELNVNALLLGDSALYLCASSLTPVNYGYTFGSGTRLTVV.

This clone was counted many times. The genes are TRBV11-2 and TRBJ2-2; D may be TRBD2 (6 bases). CDR3 length: 14 residues. Germline V CDR1 and CDR2: SGHAT, FQNNGV. Trimming took off 5 bases at V and 5 bases at J, with 12 bases between the two ends. CDR3 in DNA: TGTGCCAGCAGCGCCGTCGCGGGGACCGGGGAGCTGTTTTTT. This sequence encodes CASSAVAGTGELFF.

The chain combines TRBV7-2 with TRBJ2-7; TRBD2 agrees at 7 bases. The V segment lost 5 bases and the J segment 0 bases; nucleotides outside the gene matches: 1. This CDR3 is built from 13 residues. Germline-derived CDR1 and CDR2 are SGHTA and FQGNSA. In DNA, the CDR3 is TGTGCCAGCAGCGGGACTAACTCCTACGAGCAGTACTTC. Protein: CASSGTNSYEQYF.

This chain connects TRBV12-3 or TRBV12-4 to TRBJ1-2; 7 positions match TRBD1. V trimming: 6 bases; J trimming: 3 bases; junction bases outside the gene matches: 4. There are 13 residues in the CDR3. The CDR3 is CASREGADYGYTF. The CDR3 bases are TGTGCCAGCAGAGAGGGGGCTGACTATGGCTACACCTTC.

V gene TRBV12-5 combines with J gene TRBJ2-1; TRBD2 agrees at 8 bases. Germline CDR1 and CDR2: LGHNT and FRNRAP. Trimming took 2 bases from V and 13 from J; bases not matched to a gene: 7. The CDR3 sequence is 13 residues long. CDR3 residues: CASGLLSGGPQFF. In nucleotides, the CDR3 is TGTGCTAGTGGTTTGCTCAGCGGGGGCCCACAGTTCTTC.

This rearrangement joins TRBV7-9 to TRBJ2-1, with 8 bases aligning to TRBD1. Losses at the gene ends were 5 bases for V and 8 bases for J; bases not matched to a gene: 11. CDR1 is SEHNR and CDR2 is FQNEAQ in the germline V gene (reference sequence). This CDR3 has 15 amino acids. DNA for the CDR3: TGTGCCAGCAGCCCCCGACAGGGGCCGGGCGATGAGCAGTTCTTC. It codes for CASSPRQGPGDEQFF.

This sequence joins TRBV7-2 and TRBJ1-3, with a possible D match to TRBD1 (6 bases). The V gene lost 5 bases and the J gene lost 0 bases, with 11 bases spanning the gap. The germline gives CDR1 SGHTA, CDR2 FQGNSA. This CDR3 comprises 15 residues. The CDR3 coding sequence is TGTGCCAGCAGCCGCGACAGGAACTCTGGAAACACCATATATTTT. It encodes CASSRDRNSGNTIYF.

The chain recombines TRBV5-1 with TRBJ1-5, with a weak D call TRBD1 (6 bases). Germline loops: CDR1 SGHRS, CDR2 YFSETQ. The V end lost 4 bases, the J end lost 1 base, and 9 bases lay between the germline ends. There are 14 residues in the CDR3. The CDR3 sequence is CASSQGQSNQPQHF. For the CDR3, the DNA is TGCGCCAGCAGCCAAGGACAGAGCAATCAGCCCCAGCATTTT.

The chain carries TRBV19 and TRBJ2-5, with a weak D call TRBD2 (6 bases). Trimming cost V 2 bases and J 4 bases, with 8 bases left between them. CDR3 length: 13 amino acids. Per germline, CDR1 LNHDA and CDR2 SQIVND (reference sequence). The CDR3 region has the DNA TGTGCCAGTAGTATATCGGGGGTAGAGACCCAGTACTTC. Translated: CASSISGVETQYF.

The J gene is TRBJ2-5, the V gene TRBV10-3, with D maybe TRBD1 (5 bases). The CDR3 contains 16 residues. Trimming shortened V by 3 bases and J by 3 bases, and 17 bases separated the two germline ends. Germline CDR1 ENHRY, CDR2 SYGVKD. Here the CDR3 DNA reads TGTGCCATCAGTGACGGCAGGGTATGGTGGGAAGAGACCCAGTACTTC. This gives the protein CAISDGRVWWEETQYF.

V usage is TRBV11-2 and J usage is TRBJ2-3; 9 nucleotides align to TRBD2. Germline V CDR1 and CDR2: SGHAT, FQNNGV. CDR3 length equals 15 residues. V shed 4 bases and J 0 bases; nucleotides not matched to a gene: 2. CDR3 DNA: TGTGCCAGCAGCTCTAGCGGGGTCAGCACAGATACGCAGTATTTT. It yields the protein CASSSSGVSTDTQYF.

The J gene is TRBJ1-6, the V gene TRBV13; TRBD1 agrees at 7 bases. Germline V gene data show CDR1 as PRHDT and CDR2 as FYEKMQ (reference sequence). Trimming removed 4 bases from V and 10 bases from J; junction bases left unmatched: 13. The CDR3 covers 16 residues. CDR3 in amino acids: CASSSSGPGGGSPLHF. CDR3 DNA: TGTGCCAGCAGCTCCTCCGGGCCAGGGGGTGGGTCACCCCTCCACTTT.

The chain combines TRBV18 with TRBJ1-5, with a tentative D call TRBD1 (6 bases). Germline values: CDR1 KGHSH, CDR2 LQKENI. This CDR3 comprises 12 residues. The V end lost 11 bases, the J end lost 5 bases, and 13 bases lay between the germline ends. The CDR3 DNA reads as TGTGCCTCCCGGGGGGGCGATCAGCCCCAGCATTTT. Its translation: CASRGGDQPQHF.

The V and J genes are TRBV5-4 and TRBJ2-3; 9 bases match TRBD1. Trimming at V came to 4 bases and at J to 3 bases, leaving 15 bases not matched to a gene. Germline assignment: CDR1 SGHNT and CDR2 YYREEE (reference sequence). This CDR3 is built from 18 residues. In DNA form, the CDR3 reads TGTGCCAGCAGCCCGTGGTCCGGGACAGGGAGTGGTACAGATACGCAGTATTTT. Its translation is CASSPWSGTGSGTDTQYF.

This clone has more than one count but fewer than ten. V is TRBV27 and J is TRBJ2-3; D is possibly TRBD1 (6 bases). V was trimmed by 4 bases and J by 5 bases, leaving 16 bases between them. Germline V gene sequence: CDR1 MNHEY, CDR2 SMNVEV (reference sequence). The CDR3 loop spans 15 amino acids. CDR3 protein: CASSSHPQGIDTQYF. CDR3 in DNA: TGTGCCAGCAGTTCCCACCCCCAGGGGATAGATACGCAGTATTTT.

This clone was recorded a few times. This chain connects TRBV7-2 to TRBJ1-6; D remains ambiguous. The V gene lost 1 base and the J gene lost 7 bases, with 5 bases spanning the gap. There are 13 residues in the CDR3. Germline V lookup: CDR1 SGHTA, CDR2 FQGNSA. Written as DNA, the CDR3 is TGTGCCAGCAGCTTAGATCGGAATTCACCCCTCCACTTT. This codes for CASSLDRNSPLHF. Based on the CDR3 plus reference TRBV7-2 and TRBJ1-6, the full variable domain is GAGVSQSPSNKVTEKGKDVELRCDPISGHTALYWYRQSLGQGLEFLIYFQGNSAPDKSGLPSDRFSAERTGGSVSTLTIQRTQQEDSAVYLCASSLDRNSPLHFGNGTRLTVT.

This sequence joins TRBV27 and TRBJ1-2; D might be TRBD1 (6 bases). The germline V gene encodes CDR1 MNHEY and CDR2 SMNVEV (reference sequence). V lost 4 bases and J lost 4, with 22 bases in between. The CDR3 contains 17 residues. CDR3 in DNA: TGTGCCAGCAGTTACCGGGTCAATGCAGGGGAGATCTATGGCTACACCTTC. It codes for CASSYRVNAGEIYGYTF.

Turning to this clone: Its ends do not fully match the called genes, so a read error is possible. The gene calls are TRBV18 and TRBJ1-1; D is uncertain. Germline-derived CDR1 and CDR2 are KGHSH and LQKENI. The CDR3 loop spans 13 amino acids. The CDR3: CASSPSGNAEAFF. As DNA, the CDR3 is TGTGCCAGCTCACCTTCGGGGAACGCTGAAGCTTTCTTT.